This T cell receptor beta chain derives from a study of HIV-infected patients and healthy controls. This CDR3 is 14 amino acids long. Germline V lookup: CDR1 MRHNA, CDR2 SNTAGT. The V gene end was trimmed by 3 bases and the J gene end by 1 base; junction bases not matched to a gene: 0. This clonotype is deemed medium-sized (0.01 to 0.1%). Its target is unknown. The repertoire came from unfractionated whole blood and reflected all unsorted peripheral T cells. Alpha and beta constant-region primers primed reverse transcription of approximately 0.55 ug RNA. Each of the alpha and beta chains got its own library through chain-specific third strand synthesis with indices. A 12-nucleotide barcode per molecule came from two concatenated random hexamers added pre-amplification. MiXCR was run by TCRdb on the 5' RACE reads, yielding one entry per CDR3 protein. Of approximately 9,800 distinct CDR3 sequences in the sample, 7% to 9% were seen once.

Study results and limitations: Healthy controls shared more CDR3 sequences between individuals than HIV-infected patients did.

The receptor was isolated from an adult in good health. The V gene is TRBV6-4, the J gene TRBJ2-5; 9 bases line up with TRBD2. Sequenced input: blood. The CDR3 protein is CASSERGGQETQYF. Written as DNA, the CDR3 is TGTGCCAGCAGTGAGCGGGGGGGCCAAGAGACCCAGTACTTC.